Listed below are T cell receptor beta chains from one sample, sequenced in a study of cytomegalovirus exposure and HLA in healthy donors. Repertoires were generated with immunoSEQ multiplex PCR, while TCRdb's copy carries only in-frame clones and drops some. The sample lists about 82,000 clones; 70% to 85% were seen once. The sequencing sample was made of PBMCs. The receptors derive from a human donor in good health. Each CDR3 is given with its conserved first and last residue. The D gene is left open where the match is weak. Not every row has a clone size; where given, it reads once, few, many or a size class.

v_call	d_call	clone_size	j_call	cdr3_aa	cdr3_nt
TRBV29-1	NA	NA	TRBJ1-4	CSVETGEDEKLFF	TGCAGCGTTGAGACGGGGGAGGATGAAAAACTGTTTTTT
TRBV7-6	TRBD2	NA	TRBJ2-5	CASSDRLAGGLLQETQYF	TGTGCCAGCAGCGACCGACTAGCGGGGGGGCTACTCCAAGAGACCCAGTACTTC
TRBV5-6	NA	NA	TRBJ1-2	CASSLATRDNYGYTF	TGTGCCAGCAGCTTGGCTACCAGGGATAACTATGGCTACACCTTC
TRBV5-6	TRBD1	once	TRBJ2-7	CASSGDSYEQYF	TGTGCCAGCAGCGGGGACAGTTACGAGCAGTACTTC
TRBV29-1	TRBD2	NA	TRBJ2-5	CSVDSGGETQYF	TGCAGCGTTGATTCGGGAGGGGAGACCCAGTACTTC
TRBV10-3	NA	once	TRBJ1-5	CAISEAGMGQPQHF	TGTGCCATCAGTGAAGCAGGGATGGGTCAGCCCCAGCATTTT
TRBV4-2	TRBD1	NA	TRBJ2-1	CASSPTGQGGYNEQFF	TGTGCCAGCAGCCCCACCGGACAGGGGGGCTACAATGAGCAGTTCTTC
TRBV4-3	NA	NA	TRBJ2-1	CASSQDLSGNEQFF	TGCGCCAGCAGCCAAGATCTTTCGGGAAATGAGCAGTTCTTC
TRBV7-9	TRBD2	NA	TRBJ2-2	CASSPGEGITGELFF	TGTGCCAGCAGCCCGGGGGAGGGGATCACCGGGGAGCTGTTTTTT
TRBV7-9	NA	NA	TRBJ2-5	CASSLERGKGKNQYF	TGTGCCAGCAGCTTAGAACGGGGAAAAGGGAAGAACCAGTACTTC
TRBV7-2	TRBD1	NA	TRBJ1-4	CASSLEPGQLNEKLFF	TGTGCCAGCAGCTTAGAACCGGGACAGCTTAATGAAAAACTGTTTTTT
TRBV6-1	TRBD1	many	TRBJ2-7	CASTLGTGSSYEQYF	TGTGCCAGCACCCTCGGGACAGGCAGCTCCTACGAGCAGTACTTC
TRBV18	NA	once	TRBJ2-7	CASSPPGFRHEQYF	TGTGCCAGCTCACCCCCGGGGTTTCGCCACGAGCAGTACTTC
TRBV10-1	NA	NA	TRBJ1-1	CASSDTAVTEAFF	TGCGCCAGCAGTGACACAGCGGTCACTGAAGCTTTCTTT
TRBV21-1	NA	NA	TRBJ1-5	CASSKARYRWTTEGNQPQHF	TGTGCCAGCAGCAAAGCCCGCTACAGATGGACCACGGAGGGCAATCAGCCCCAGCATTTT
TRBV7-6	NA	once	TRBJ2-3	CASTVGGFQGTDTQYF	TGTGCCAGCACCGTAGGGGGTTTCCAAGGCACAGATACGCAGTATTTT
TRBV7-8	NA	NA	TRBJ2-1	CASSQRVTEQFF	TGTGCCAGCAGCCAGAGGGTTACTGAGCAGTTCTTC
TRBV5-1	NA	NA	TRBJ2-7	CASAPTYGDSYEQYF	TGCGCCAGCGCCCCAACTTACGGGGACTCCTACGAGCAGTACTTC
TRBV5-1	NA	NA	TRBJ1-5	CASSLDYNQPQHF	TGCGCCAGCAGCTTGGACTACAATCAGCCCCAGCATTTT
TRBV7-6	TRBD2	NA	TRBJ2-1	CASSLSFSGGHNEQFF	TGTGCCAGCAGCTTAAGTTTCAGCGGGGGGCACAATGAGCAGTTCTTC
TRBV10-3	NA	NA	TRBJ2-3	CAISGDTDTQYF	TGTGCCATCAGCGGGGACACAGATACGCAGTATTTT
TRBV6-5	NA	NA	TRBJ2-2	CASSYARTGELFF	TGTGCCAGCAGTTACGCGAGAACCGGGGAGCTGTTTTTT
TRBV7-2	NA	NA	TRBJ2-3	CASSLTASPTDTQYF	TGTGCCAGCAGCTTGACGGCTAGCCCCACAGATACGCAGTATTTT
TRBV10-1	NA	once	TRBJ1-2	CASSATGPYGYTF	TGCGCCAGCAGTGCGACAGGACCCTATGGCTACACCTTC
TRBV7-8	NA	NA	TRBJ1-1	CASSLLRGGTEAFF	TGTGCCAGCAGCTTATTACGGGGGGGTACTGAAGCTTTCTTT
TRBV5-4	TRBD2	NA	TRBJ2-1	CASSLDGGGPYNEQFF	TGTGCCAGCAGCTTGGATGGCGGGGGTCCCTACAATGAGCAGTTCTTC
TRBV6-1	NA	NA	TRBJ1-6	CASSQHGLLSPLHF	TGTGCCAGCAGTCAACACGGACTGTTATCACCCCTCCACTTT
TRBV7-9	TRBD2	NA	TRBJ2-7	CASSTWGLAGSYEQYF	TGTGCCAGCAGCACCTGGGGACTAGCGGGCTCCTACGAGCAGTACTTC
TRBV9	NA	once	TRBJ1-1	CASSVETGTEAFF	TGTGCCAGCAGCGTAGAAACAGGCACTGAAGCTTTCTTT
TRBV6-1	NA	NA	TRBJ2-5	CASREDSYQETQYF	TGTGCCAGTCGAGAGGACAGCTACCAAGAGACCCAGTACTTC
TRBV6-1	TRBD1	NA	TRBJ1-2	CASRSRQGEGGYTF	TGTGCCAGCAGAAGCAGACAGGGGGAGGGAGGCTACACCTTC
TRBV5-4	NA	NA	TRBJ2-1	CASSLVLGGSPNEQFF	TGTGCCAGCAGCTTGGTTCTAGGAGGGTCACCCAATGAGCAGTTCTTC
TRBV29-1	NA	NA	TRBJ2-1	CSVAYLRDFDSHSAPNEQFF	TGCAGCGTTGCCTATCTCCGGGACTTCGATAGCCATAGCGCCCCCAATGAGCAGTTCTTC
TRBV29-1	TRBD1	NA	TRBJ2-5	CSGDRLQETQYF	TGCAGCGGGGACAGGCTCCAAGAGACCCAGTACTTC
TRBV15	TRBD1	once	TRBJ1-4	CATSRKQGPREKLFF	TGTGCCACCAGCAGAAAACAGGGGCCCCGCGAAAAACTGTTTTTT
TRBV2	NA	NA	TRBJ2-2	CASISTGTGAGELFF	TGTGCCAGCATTTCGACCGGAACGGGGGCCGGGGAGCTGTTTTTT
TRBV6-5	TRBD2	NA	TRBJ2-1	CASSPLRGGQNEQFF	TGTGCCAGCAGCCCACTGCGGGGGGGCCAGAATGAGCAGTTCTTC
TRBV5-1	NA	NA	TRBJ2-3	CASSLGGDTQYF	TGCGCCAGCAGCTTGGGAGGAGATACGCAGTATTTT
TRBV19	TRBD1	NA	TRBJ1-2	CASSIGTGTLNYGYPF	TGTGCCAGTAGTATAGGGACAGGGACCCTCAACTATGGCTACCCCTTC
TRBV4-3	NA	few	TRBJ2-7	CASSQETTNSYEQYF	TGCGCCAGCAGCCAAGAGACGACAAACAGCTACGAGCAGTACTTC
TRBV27	TRBD1	NA	TRBJ2-7	CASRPGQGPYEQYF	TGTGCCAGCAGACCGGGACAGGGGCCCTACGAGCAGTACTTC
TRBV5-1	TRBD1	NA	TRBJ2-5	CASSPRQGLETQYF	TGCGCCAGCAGCCCTAGACAGGGGCTCGAGACCCAGTACTTC
TRBV5-1	NA	few	TRBJ2-7	CASSPRQPSYEQYF	TGCGCCAGCAGCCCTAGACAGCCTTCCTACGAGCAGTACTTC
TRBV7-2	TRBD1	NA	TRBJ2-7	CASRSGGTGFYEQYF	TGTGCCAGCAGATCCGGTGGGACAGGGTTTTACGAGCAGTACTTC
TRBV30	TRBD1	NA	TRBJ1-2	CACGDREVDGYPF	TGTGCCTGCGGGGACAGGGAAGTGGATGGCTACCCCTTC
TRBV5-1	TRBD1	NA	TRBJ2-1	CASSLGQGDEQFF	TGCGCCAGCAGCTTGGGACAGGGCGATGAGCAGTTCTTC
TRBV30	TRBD2	NA	TRBJ2-7	CAWSVLAGTYEQYF	TGTGCCTGGAGTGTTCTAGCGGGTACCTACGAGCAGTACTTC
TRBV11-2	TRBD1	NA	TRBJ2-7	CASRPQGAEGEQYF	TGTGCCAGCAGGCCACAGGGGGCGGAGGGCGAGCAGTACTTC
TRBV5-1	TRBD2	NA	TRBJ2-7	CASSLAGTYEQYF	TGCGCCAGCAGCTTAGCGGGGACCTACGAGCAGTACTTC
TRBV29-1	NA	NA	TRBJ1-1	CSVDFTVAEAFF	TGCAGCGTTGATTTTACGGTAGCTGAAGCTTTCTTT
TRBV2	TRBD1	NA	TRBJ1-6	CASSQTGGLNNSPLHF	TGTGCCAGCAGTCAAACAGGGGGCCTCAATAATTCACCCCTCCACTTT
TRBV11-3	TRBD2	NA	TRBJ2-3	CASSSGGGSRTDTQYF	TGTGCCAGCAGCTCTGGGGGGGGGTCGCGCACAGATACGCAGTATTTT
TRBV27	NA	NA	TRBJ1-3	CASSPTPTERNTIYF	TGTGCCAGCAGTCCAACCCCGACGGAGAGGAACACCATATATTTT
TRBV2	NA	NA	TRBJ2-5	CASSFRETQYF	TGTGCCAGCAGCTTCAGGGAGACCCAGTACTTC
TRBV25-1	NA	NA	TRBJ1-3	CASSEFAGSRRPRNTIYF	TGTGCCAGCAGTGAATTTGCGGGGAGCAGGCGCCCCCGAAACACCATATATTTT